These T cell receptor beta chains were read from a single sample in a study of CXCR3-negative and CXCR3-positive naive CD8 T cells. TCRdb reprocessed the 5' RACE reads, with one entry per CDR3 protein and no DNA. Its table lists roughly 80,000 distinct CDR3 sequences. Sequenced sample: naive CXCR3+ CD8+ T cells from blood. The source is a human donor in good health. Some clones in this sample may be carry-over from other donors' samples. Both conserved end residues are part of each CDR3.

j_gene,v_gene,CDR3aa
TRBJ1-5,TRBV6-5,CASSYSGGGNQPQHF
TRBJ2-7,TRBV28,CASSPGYYGQYF
TRBJ1-5,TRBV20-1,CSARDVGGWEPQHF
TRBJ1-2,TRBV28,CASSLQTAAGYTF
TRBJ2-1,TRBV7-2,CASSFRKRGPSSYNEQFF
TRBJ2-3,TRBV20-1,CSASGWERSTDTQYF
TRBJ1-2,TRBV4-1,CASSQVKTGDYYGYTF
TRBJ2-3,TRBV12-3/TRBV12-4,CASSYSWAEGTQYF
TRBJ1-1,TRBV6-2/TRBV6-3,CASSYGGYTEAFF
TRBJ2-1,TRBV5-1,CASSSTTSGYEQFF
TRBJ2-1,TRBV6-5,CASSSGNEQFF
TRBJ2-2,TRBV3-1,CASSQARTSGNTGELFF
TRBJ2-7,TRBV7-6,CASSLEGTPYEQYF
TRBJ2-5,TRBV6-5,CASSGTFSRETQYF
TRBJ2-2,TRBV19,CASRTANTGELFF
TRBJ2-7,TRBV19,CASSPQGNYEQYF
TRBJ1-2,TRBV25-1,CASSEVTSERNYGYTF
TRBJ2-2,TRBV7-7,CASTITDSANTGELFF
TRBJ2-7,TRBV20-1,CSARGQGAWYEQYF
TRBJ2-7,TRBV29-1,CSVTGRTSYEQYF
TRBJ1-1,TRBV7-3,CASARGGPGTEAFF
TRBJ2-6,TRBV29-1,CSQIAGFRLSGANVLTF
TRBJ2-5,TRBV28,CASTPGSRRLETQYF
TRBJ2-7,TRBV14,CACSQDADRTHEQYF
TRBJ2-2,TRBV2,CASSESGGAVGELFF
TRBJ1-1,TRBV29-1,CSGDRMNTEAFF
TRBJ2-1,TRBV12-3/TRBV12-4,CASSPLSDSNNEQFF
TRBJ2-1,TRBV28,CASSGTTNEQFF
TRBJ2-5,TRBV12-3/TRBV12-4,CASRGLAGGFRETQYF
TRBJ2-7,TRBV7-8,CASSRDYHEQYF
TRBJ2-5,TRBV18,CASSPRGLQETQYF
TRBJ1-5,TRBV15,CATSMDRNSNQPQHF
TRBJ1-1,TRBV14,CASSQGGLTEAFF
TRBJ2-7,TRBV29-1,CSVEPASGGSYEQYF
TRBJ2-3,TRBV7-2,CASSSSRADTQYF
TRBJ2-7,TRBV7-9,CASSPAGGSFRLSSYEQYF
TRBJ2-2,TRBV5-8,CASSPGTTNTGELFF
TRBJ1-5,TRBV7-2,CASSFEPGSGGRHRPQHF
TRBJ2-3,TRBV5-6,CASSLVGGESTDTQYF
TRBJ1-1,TRBV15,CATATGRTEAFF
TRBJ2-7,TRBV5-6,CASSSRGLHYEQYF
TRBJ1-1,TRBV28,CASSGGLSAFF
TRBJ2-3,TRBV6-5,CASSNLAGADTQYF
TRBJ1-1,TRBV6-2/TRBV6-3,CASRLGGSNTEAFF
TRBJ1-2,TRBV20-1,CSARREELNGYTF
TRBJ1-2,TRBV29-1,CSVMGGLHGYTF
TRBJ2-7,TRBV7-9,CASSLHYEQYF
TRBJ2-7,TRBV4-1,CASSRETGYEQYF
TRBJ1-1,TRBV9,CASSVVTGRNTEAFF
TRBJ1-1,TRBV29-1,CSVGGGPNTEAFF
TRBJ2-1,TRBV29-1,CSVVGGGWGSSYNEQFF
TRBJ2-1,TRBV28,CASIRSGGPYNEQFF
TRBJ2-1,TRBV6-1,CASRPFSGHNEQFF
TRBJ1-2,TRBV12-3/TRBV12-4,CASSNREMSNYGYTF
TRBJ1-2,TRBV20-1,CSARDLGGINYGYTF
TRBJ2-7,TRBV20-1,CSASYSGGAYEQYF
TRBJ2-2,TRBV4-1,CASSQVGNAGELFF